The 27 T cell receptor beta chains presented below share a single source sample, sequenced in a study of shared clonotypes between healthy human individuals. The method was immunoSEQ multiplex PCR; TCRdb's version includes in-frame clones alone and lacks a portion of them. The repertoire holds approximately 2.5 million clones, 90% to 95% seen once, with 0.36% in the top ten. The sequenced material came from naive CD4+ T cells from PBMCs. Described subset: CD45RA+ positively selected. The receptors come from a man in his late teens or twenties in good health. Some clones in this sample may be carry-over from other donors' samples.

This clone was picked up one time. The V call is TRBV7-9, the J call TRBJ1-2; D not resolved. The CDR3 has 14 amino acids. Deletions cut 5 bases from V and 8 bases from J, with 18 bases between. The germline gives CDR1 SEHNR, CDR2 FQNEAQ (reference sequence). CDR3 bases: TGTGCCAGCAGCCCCTCGGCCTCCAGAGGAGGCTACACCTTC. Amino acids: CASSPSASRGGYTF.

This chain joins TRBV4-2 and TRBJ2-2, with 8 bases identical to TRBD2. V shed 0 bases, J shed 2 bases, and the junction held 8 bases outside the gene matches. This CDR3 has 18 residues. CDR1 is LGHNA, CDR2 YNFKEQ, per germline. The CDR3 loop reads CASSQDPPGLVNTGELFF. The CDR3, as DNA: TGTGCCAGCAGCCAAGATCCCCCGGGACTAGTAAACACCGGGGAGCTGTTTTTT.

The V and J genes are TRBV5-1 and TRBJ2-7; 13 positions match TRBD2. V gave up 4 bases and J gave up 8 bases; unmatched junction bases: 9. Germline V gives CDR1 SGHRS, CDR2 YFSETQ. The CDR3 sequence is 15 residues long. CDR3 in DNA: TGCGCCAGCAGCCCGGAGGGGACTAGCGGGATTAAGCAGTACTTC. It encodes CASSPEGTSGIKQYF.

J is TRBJ1-1 and V is TRBV5-1, with 12 bases fitting TRBD1. Germline lookup yields CDR1 SGHRS and CDR2 YFSETQ. The CDR3 has 15 residues. Losses at the gene ends were 3 bases for V and 7 bases for J; bases not matched to a gene: 7. The CDR3 DNA follows: TGCGCCAGCAGCTCCACCGGGACAGGGGGCGATGAAGCTTTCTTT. This translates into CASSSTGTGGDEAFF.

The chain uses TRBV7-9 and TRBJ1-1; D is uncertain. Trimming took off 2 bases at V and 2 bases at J, with 9 bases between the two ends. Germline-derived CDR1 and CDR2 are SEHNR and FQNEAQ (reference sequence). The CDR3 is made up of 14 amino acids. The CDR3 sequence: CASSLWRRNTEAFF. The CDR3 nucleotides are TGTGCCAGCAGCTTATGGCGGAGAAACACTGAAGCTTTCTTT.

On this clone itself: The identical CDR3 is also encoded by other nucleotide sequences in the sample. The chain is built from TRBV5-1 and TRBJ1-1; possible D gene TRBD1, 5 bases. Looked up from germline, CDR1 is SGHRS and CDR2 is YFSETQ. V was clipped by 0 bases and J by 3 bases, with 9 bases between them. CDR3 length: 14 amino acids. Here the CDR3 DNA reads TGCGCCAGCAGCTTGGTCCAGGGAGACACTGAAGCTTTCTTT. The encoded protein is CASSLVQGDTEAFF. The complete variable domain, with remaining parts taken from reference TRBV5-1 and TRBJ1-1, reads KAGVTQTPRYLIKTRGQQVTLSCSPISGHRSVSWYQQTPGQGLQFLFEYFSETQRNKGNFPGRFSGRQFSNSRSEMNVSTLELGDSALYLCASSLVQGDTEAFFGQGTRLTVV.

This chain links TRBV6-5 with TRBJ1-1; perhaps TRBD1 as D (5 bases). The CDR3 runs 12 residues. V lost 6 bases and J 10 bases, leaving 15 bases between the germline ends. Germline assignment: CDR1 MNHEY and CDR2 SVGAGI. The DNA of the CDR3 is TGTGCCAGCAGCAACGCCGGGGGTGGAGCTTTCTTT. Protein sequence: CASSNAGGGAFF.

The chain carries TRBV4-2 and TRBJ2-5, with a possible D match to TRBD2 (5 bases). Trimming stripped 4 bases from V and 1 base from J, with 13 bases between. The germline V gene encodes CDR1 LGHNA and CDR2 YNFKEQ. The CDR3 is made up of 15 amino acids. CDR3 sequence (DNA): TGTGCCAGCAGCCGTGAAGCGGCGTTCCAAGAGACCCAGTACTTC. The encoded protein is CASSREAAFQETQYF.

The genes are TRBV6-5 and TRBJ2-7; possibly TRBD1 for D (5 bases). The CDR3 runs to 15 residues. V was shortened by 6 bases and J by 4 bases, with 19 bases between the two germline ends. The germline CDR1 and CDR2 sequences are MNHEY and SVGAGI. The CDR3 loop reads CASRRQRYQPYEQYF. The CDR3 DNA sequence: TGTGCCAGCAGACGACAGCGATATCAGCCTTACGAGCAGTACTTC.

J is TRBJ1-5 and V is TRBV28; maybe TRBD1 (6 bases). CDR3 size: 15 residues. Deletions cut 7 bases from V and 0 bases from J, with 13 bases between. CDR1 is MDHEN and CDR2 is SYDVKM in the germline V gene. DNA of the CDR3: TGTGCCAGCACCAAGGGGGACACTAGCAATCAGCCCCAGCATTTT. Amino acid sequence: CASTKGDTSNQPQHF.

This clone was seen once. The sample contains more than one DNA sequence encoding this CDR3. The chain has TRBV2 and TRBJ2-2, with TRBD1 matching 8 bases. The V segment lost 8 bases and the J segment 0 bases; nucleotides outside the gene matches: 2. CDR3 length: 14 amino acids. The germline V gene encodes CDR1 SNHLY and CDR2 FYNNEI. CDR3 in amino acids: CASRTGTNTGELFF. DNA for the CDR3: TGTGCCAGCCGGACAGGGACGAACACCGGGGAGCTGTTTTTT.

V is TRBV2 and J is TRBJ2-5, with 9 bases that match TRBD2. This CDR3 comprises 16 residues. The germline V gene encodes CDR1 SNHLY and CDR2 FYNNEI. V dropped 5 bases and J dropped 2; count of bases not matched to a gene: 9. The CDR3 sequence is CASSLGRAGGQETQYF. The CDR3 nucleotides read TGTGCCAGCAGTCTGGGCAGAGCGGGAGGTCAAGAGACCCAGTACTTC.

J is TRBJ1-1 and V is TRBV5-1; D possibly corresponds to TRBD1 (5 bases). CDR3 length: 13 residues. V shed 6 bases and J shed 6 bases, with 15 bases lying between them. Germline CDR1 SGHRS, CDR2 YFSETQ. The chain's CDR3 is CASKEGTPAEAFF. The CDR3 coding sequence is TGCGCCAGCAAGGAAGGGACTCCCGCTGAAGCTTTCTTT.

This clone appeared a few times. Distinct nucleotide sequences in the sample also encode this CDR3. The chain carries TRBV5-1 and TRBJ2-5; D not certain. Germline CDR1 and CDR2: SGHRS and YFSETQ. V was clipped by 0 bases and J by 2 bases, with 5 bases between them. The CDR3 is made up of 13 amino acids. The chain's CDR3 is CASSLGVQETQYF. In nucleotides, the CDR3 is TGCGCCAGCAGCTTGGGGGTTCAAGAGACCCAGTACTTC.

CDR3 region: CASSYSIGQGSYEQYF. The CDR3 nucleotides read TGTGCCAGCAGTTACTCGATAGGACAGGGTTCCTACGAGCAGTACTTC. The chain links TRBV6-6 to TRBJ2-7; 8 nucleotides agree with TRBD1. V lost 0 bases and J lost 1; bases outside the gene matches: 5. The CDR3 runs to 16 residues. The germline CDR1 and CDR2 sequences are MNHNY and SVGAGI (reference sequence).

This clone came up a few times. The chain combines TRBV27 with TRBJ2-1; TRBD1 might be the D (6 bases). The CDR3 consists of 15 residues. V was trimmed by 3 bases and J by 3 bases, leaving 12 bases between them. Germline loops: CDR1 MNHEY, CDR2 SMNVEV (reference sequence). The CDR3: CASSFAGGLYNEQFF. CDR3 coding DNA: TGTGCCAGCAGTTTTGCTGGGGGCCTCTACAATGAGCAGTTCTTC.

V and J are TRBV27 and TRBJ2-2; D unresolved. The V end lost 1 base, the J end lost 0 bases, and 6 bases lay between the germline ends. The CDR3 sequence is 15 residues long. The V gene's germline CDR1 is MNHEY and CDR2 SMNVEV (reference sequence). This CDR3 reads CASSLFGSNTGELFF. The CDR3 coding sequence is TGTGCCAGCAGTTTATTTGGCTCGAACACCGGGGAGCTGTTTTTT.

A remark on this clone: Other DNA sequences in this sample translate to the same CDR3. The gene calls are TRBV5-1 and TRBJ2-5; 11 nucleotides line up with TRBD1. The V segment lost 0 bases and the J segment 4 bases; nucleotides outside the gene matches: 2. The CDR3 length is 15 residues. Germline V gene data show CDR1 as SGHRS and CDR2 as YFSETQ. As DNA, the CDR3 is TGCGCCAGCAGCTTGGCTGGGACAGGGGGAGAGACCCAGTACTTC. This codes for CASSLAGTGGETQYF.

This chain uses TRBV7-2 with TRBJ2-5, with D possibly TRBD1 on 5 matching bases. CDR1 is SGHTA, CDR2 FQGNSA, per germline. V shed 5 bases and J shed 7 bases, with 17 bases lying between them. There are 14 residues in the CDR3. CDR3: CASSPRTPFGTQYF. Here the CDR3 DNA reads TGTGCCAGCAGCCCACGGACACCTTTTGGGACCCAGTACTTC.

The CDR3 loop reads CAIRPGQGQGSGELFF. The CDR3 region has the DNA TGTGCCATCAGGCCTGGCCAGGGACAGGGTAGCGGGGAGCTGTTTTTT. J is TRBJ2-2 and V is TRBV10-3, with 9 bases aligning to TRBD1. With 6 bases clipped from V and 7 bases from J, the junction kept 12 bases outside the gene matches. Looked up from germline, CDR1 is ENHRY and CDR2 is SYGVKD. The CDR3 spans 16 residues.

The chain is built from TRBV4-1 and TRBJ2-3, with 7 bases fitting TRBD2. This CDR3 contains 16 residues. Germline V CDR1 and CDR2: MGHRA, YSYEKL. The J segment lost 0 bases and the V segment lost 2 bases, leaving 5 bases of the junction unmatched. In nucleotides, the CDR3 is TGCGCCAGCAGCCAAAGGGAGCGGGGCAGCACAGATACGCAGTATTTT. Residues: CASSQRERGSTDTQYF.

Only one count was recorded for this clone. J is TRBJ2-7 and V is TRBV10-3; D unclear. This CDR3 spans 15 amino acids. Trimming took off 0 bases at V and 1 base at J, with 10 bases between the two ends. Germline V lookup: CDR1 ENHRY, CDR2 SYGVKD. The CDR3 DNA is TGTGCCATCAGTGAGTCGGCAGTTTTGTCCTACGAGCAGTACTTC. Translating gives CAISESAVLSYEQYF.

This clone was recorded a few times. This CDR3 is CASSPSIGELFF. The CDR3 coding sequence is TGTGCCAGCAGCCCCTCGATCGGGGAGCTGTTTTTT. V usage is TRBV7-3 and J usage is TRBJ2-2; D gene ambiguous. The CDR3 is made up of 12 amino acids. Trimming took 5 bases from V and 7 from J, leaving 8 bases between them. Per the germline V gene, CDR1 is SGHTA and CDR2 is FQGTGA.

The rearrangement links TRBV28 to TRBJ2-7; D is possibly TRBD1 or TRBD2 (5 bases each). V lost 6 bases to trimming and J lost 3 bases, with 12 bases between them. Per the germline V gene, CDR1 is MDHEN and CDR2 is SYDVKM. CDR3 length: 13 residues. CDR3 sequence: CASRLGHVYEQYF. The CDR3 nucleotides are TGTGCCAGCAGACTAGGACACGTCTACGAGCAGTACTTC.

The genes are TRBV7-8 and TRBJ2-7; the D call may be TRBD1 or TRBD2 (5 bases each). The CDR3 consists of 16 residues. Germline V gene lookup returns CDR1 SGHVS and CDR2 FQNEAQ. V shed 5 bases and J shed 2 bases, with 19 bases lying between them. This CDR3 reads CASSPRGVRDPYEQYF. CDR3 DNA: TGTGCCAGCAGCCCCAGAGGGGTGAGGGACCCCTACGAGCAGTACTTC.

The chain uses TRBV5-4 and TRBJ2-2; 7 bases fit TRBD2. The germline gives CDR1 SGHNT, CDR2 YYREEE (reference sequence). This CDR3 contains 15 residues. Germline trimming cut 1 base from V and 5 bases from J; bases unmatched to any gene: 5. The CDR3 protein is CASSLTGGRTGELFF. The CDR3 DNA reads TGTGCCAGCAGCTTGACGGGAGGCCGAACCGGGGAGCTGTTTTTT. Full variable domain (missing parts from reference TRBV5-4 and TRBJ2-2): ETGVTQSPTHLIKTRGQQVTLRCSSQSGHNTVSWYQQALGQGPQFIFQYYREEENGRGNFPPRFSGLQFPNYSSELNVNALELDDSALYLCASSLTGGRTGELFFGEGSRLTVL.

This sequence joins TRBV28 and TRBJ1-1; D perhaps matches TRBD1 (5 bases). Trimming removed 5 bases from V and 4 bases from J, with 17 bases in between. Germline values: CDR1 MDHEN, CDR2 SYDVKM. The CDR3 is made up of 15 amino acids. The CDR3 loop is CASSGGTAKRTEAFF. As DNA, the CDR3 is TGTGCCAGCAGTGGGGGGACGGCGAAACGCACTGAAGCTTTCTTT.